This T cell receptor beta chain was captured in a study of response to subunit inactivated influenza vaccine. Study results and caveats: Every seasonal influenza vaccination brings in few new T cells, the authors suggested.

The CDR3 runs to 14 residues. CDR1 and CDR2 (germline): ENHRY, SYGVKD. V was cut by 10 bases and J by 5 bases, with 21 bases left in between. As regards this clonotype: Its specificity is not known.

In TCRdb, the RT-PCR reads were re-called with MiXCR into one record per CDR3 protein. Of almost 600,000 distinct CDR3 sequences in the sample, about 14% were seen once. This clonotype was obtained from a man in his forties or fifties who received an inactivated influenza vaccine. The input for sequencing was PBMCs from blood, taken roughly 12 days after vaccination. V is TRBV10-3 and J is TRBJ2-7; possibly TRBD2 for D (5 bases). CDR3 nucleotide sequence: TGTGCCAGCAGCAAGGATGGTAGCGCCAACGAGCAGTACTTC. This gives the protein CASSKDGSANEQYF.